These T cell receptor beta chains were read from a single sample in a study of CD8+ T cells in alopecia areata. Method: immunoSEQ multiplex PCR; TCRdb's copy keeps in-frame clones and lacks some. The data hold 160,000 or so clones, with about 70% observed a single time. The sample here was CD8+ T cells sorted from blood, taken at week 0. These receptor sequences come from a human donor with alopecia areata. Both conserved end residues are part of each CDR3. Fields, in order: clone size, CDR3 length, J gene, D gene, V gene, CDR3 protein, CDR3 DNA. D genes are given only for firm matches. Size tells how often a clone was seen (once, few, many) or the class of an expanded clone, and some rows leave it out.

clone size: -; CDR3 length: 15; J gene: TRBJ2-1; D gene: TRBD2; V gene: TRBV4-1; CDR3 protein: CASSPRGNSYNEQFF; CDR3 DNA: TGCGCCAGCAGCCCGCGGGGGAACTCCTACAATGAGCAGTTCTTC
clone size: -; CDR3 length: 14; J gene: TRBJ1-2; D gene: TRBD1; V gene: TRBV2; CDR3 protein: CASSGDRDFYGYTF; CDR3 DNA: TGTGCCAGCAGCGGTGACAGGGACTTCTATGGCTACACCTTC
clone size: -; CDR3 length: 15; J gene: TRBJ2-5; D gene: TRBD1; V gene: TRBV15; CDR3 protein: CATSGQGSEEETQYF; CDR3 DNA: TGTGCCACCAGCGGACAGGGGTCGGAGGAAGAGACCCAGTACTTC
clone size: -; CDR3 length: 11; J gene: TRBJ1-1; D gene: -; V gene: TRBV15; CDR3 protein: CATSRSEEAFF; CDR3 DNA: TGTGCCACCAGCAGAAGTGAGGAGGCTTTCTTT
clone size: -; CDR3 length: 15; J gene: TRBJ2-3; D gene: TRBD2; V gene: TRBV27; CDR3 protein: CASSLGASGADTQYF; CDR3 DNA: TGTGCCAGCAGTTTGGGGGCTAGCGGGGCAGATACGCAGTATTTT
clone size: few; CDR3 length: 14; J gene: TRBJ2-3; D gene: -; V gene: TRBV5-6; CDR3 protein: CASSIPLEIDTQYF; CDR3 DNA: TGTGCCAGCAGCATCCCACTAGAGATAGATACGCAGTATTTT
clone size: -; CDR3 length: 12; J gene: TRBJ2-1; D gene: TRBD2; V gene: TRBV30; CDR3 protein: CAWTEGARGGFF; CDR3 DNA: TGTGCCTGGACAGAAGGAGCGCGGGGGGGATTCTTC
clone size: -; CDR3 length: 13; J gene: TRBJ1-1; D gene: -; V gene: TRBV5-1; CDR3 protein: CASSFGQNTEAFF; CDR3 DNA: TGCGCCAGCAGCTTCGGACAGAACACTGAAGCTTTCTTT
clone size: -; CDR3 length: 14; J gene: TRBJ2-7; D gene: -; V gene: TRBV7-6; CDR3 protein: CASSLGRPHYEQYF; CDR3 DNA: TGTGCCAGCAGCTTAGGTCGGCCCCACTACGAGCAGTACTTC
clone size: -; CDR3 length: 14; J gene: TRBJ2-7; D gene: -; V gene: TRBV29-1; CDR3 protein: CSVEVGGLFGEQYF; CDR3 DNA: TGCAGCGTTGAAGTAGGAGGGTTGTTCGGCGAGCAGTACTTC
clone size: -; CDR3 length: 12; J gene: TRBJ1-2; D gene: -; V gene: TRBV6-5; CDR3 protein: CASRFPGHGYTF; CDR3 DNA: TGTGCCAGCAGATTCCCAGGGCATGGCTACACCTTC